This TCR beta chain originates from a study of long-term antiretroviral therapy in people with HIV. Study outcomes and limitations: Diversity measured after ART increased yet remained under transplant donor controls. Clones that had undergone expansion before ART dominated the repertoire at all time points.

From germline, CDR1 is MGHRA and CDR2 YSYEKL. The CDR3 runs to 12 residues. V was cut by 4 bases and J by 8 bases, with 11 bases left in between. Investigators performed immunoSEQ version v3.0 at survey level. The protocol was immunoSEQ multiplex PCR, while the TCRdb copy is restricted to in-frame clones and leaves out a portion. The profile shows roughly 21,000 clones, roughly four fifths of them singletons. A note on this clone: What it binds is not known.

The clonotype was recovered from a woman in her 30s with HIV. The gene calls are TRBV4-1 and TRBJ1-2, with D hard to call. Sequencing used unsorted PBMCs, obtained 0.2 years after starting antiretroviral therapy. This CDR3 is CASSRAIGGYTF. CDR3 DNA: TGCGCCAGCAGCCGAGCCATAGGCGGCTACACCTTC.